The clone carrying this T cell receptor (beta chain) was observed at least ten times. The data stem from a study of blood T cells in healthy people across ages. Study in general: Capture by template switching was about one barcoded beta molecule per two T cells.

Combining a sample-barcoded 5' primer with a J-beta primer mix, a second PCR ran for roughly 7 to 11 cycles. One entry per CDR3 protein, called by TCRdb with MiXCR from the 5' RACE reads. The sample includes hundreds of thousands of distinct CDR3 sequences, roughly 32% seen only once; the top ten take 15%. V dropped 1 base and J dropped 5 bases, with 7 bases sitting between them. The germline V gene encodes CDR1 DFQATT and CDR2 SNEGSKA (reference sequence). CDR3 size: 12 residues. J is TRBJ2-3 and V is TRBV20-1; D unresolved. This TCR was sampled from a woman older than 75 in good health. Input material: blood. CDR3 nucleotide sequence: TGCAGTGCTAGAGGCGTAGGAGATACGCAGTATTTT. This encodes CSARGVGDTQYF.